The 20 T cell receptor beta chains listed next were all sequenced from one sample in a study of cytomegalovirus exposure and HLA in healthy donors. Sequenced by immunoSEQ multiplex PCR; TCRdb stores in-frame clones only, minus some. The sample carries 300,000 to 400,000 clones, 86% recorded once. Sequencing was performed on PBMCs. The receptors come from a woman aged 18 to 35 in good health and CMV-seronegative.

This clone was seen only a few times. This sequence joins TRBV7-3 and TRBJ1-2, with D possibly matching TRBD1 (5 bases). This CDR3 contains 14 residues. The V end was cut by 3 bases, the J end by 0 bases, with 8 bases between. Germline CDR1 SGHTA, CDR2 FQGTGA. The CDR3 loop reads CASSFDRSNYGYTF. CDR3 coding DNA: TGTGCCAGCAGCTTTGACAGATCTAACTATGGCTACACCTTC.

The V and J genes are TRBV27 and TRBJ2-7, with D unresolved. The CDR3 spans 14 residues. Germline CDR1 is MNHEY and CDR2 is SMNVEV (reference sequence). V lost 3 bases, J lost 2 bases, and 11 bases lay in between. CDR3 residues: CASSFSESAYEQYF. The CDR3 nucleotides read TGTGCCAGCAGTTTCTCCGAGAGTGCCTACGAGCAGTACTTC.

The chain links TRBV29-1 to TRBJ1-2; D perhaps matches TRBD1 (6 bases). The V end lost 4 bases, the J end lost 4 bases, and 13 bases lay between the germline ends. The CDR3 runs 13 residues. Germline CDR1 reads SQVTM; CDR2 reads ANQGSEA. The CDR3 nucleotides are TGCAGCGTTGGGGACACGACGGGCTATGGCTACACCTTC. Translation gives CSVGDTTGYGYTF.

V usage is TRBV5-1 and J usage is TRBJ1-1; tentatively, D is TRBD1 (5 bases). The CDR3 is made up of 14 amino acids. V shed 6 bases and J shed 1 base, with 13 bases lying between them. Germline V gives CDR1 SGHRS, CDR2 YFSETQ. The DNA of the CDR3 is TGCGCCAGCACTTGGCGGGGACCGAACACTGAAGCTTTCTTT. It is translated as CASTWRGPNTEAFF.

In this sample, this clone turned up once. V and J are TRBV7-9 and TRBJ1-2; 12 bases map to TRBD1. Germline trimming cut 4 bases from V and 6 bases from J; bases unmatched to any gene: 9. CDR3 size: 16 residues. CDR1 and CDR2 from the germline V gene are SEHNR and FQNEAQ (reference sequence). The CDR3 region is CASSSPGQGALDGYTF. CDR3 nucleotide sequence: TGTGCCAGCAGCTCCCCGGGACAGGGGGCCTTAGATGGCTACACCTTC.

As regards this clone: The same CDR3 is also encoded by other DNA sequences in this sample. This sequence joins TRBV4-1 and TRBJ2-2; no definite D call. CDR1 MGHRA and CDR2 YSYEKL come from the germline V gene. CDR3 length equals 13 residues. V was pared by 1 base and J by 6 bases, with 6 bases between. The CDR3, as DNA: TGCGCCAGCAGCCAAGGGCTAGCCGGGGAGCTGTTTTTT. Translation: CASSQGLAGELFF.

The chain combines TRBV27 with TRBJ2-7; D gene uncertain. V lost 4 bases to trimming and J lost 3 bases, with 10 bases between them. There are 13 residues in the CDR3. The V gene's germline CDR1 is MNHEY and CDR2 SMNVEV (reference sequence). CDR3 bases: TGTGCCAGCAGTTCCGTTTCCCTCTACGAGCAGTACTTC. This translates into CASSSVSLYEQYF.

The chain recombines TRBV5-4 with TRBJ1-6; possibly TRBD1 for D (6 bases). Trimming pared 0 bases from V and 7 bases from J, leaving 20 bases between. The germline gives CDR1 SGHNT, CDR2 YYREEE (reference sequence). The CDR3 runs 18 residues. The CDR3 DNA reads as TGTGCCAGCAGCTTGGACCTGGGACAAAGTGTGGGGAATTCACCCCTCCACTTT. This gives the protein CASSLDLGQSVGNSPLHF.

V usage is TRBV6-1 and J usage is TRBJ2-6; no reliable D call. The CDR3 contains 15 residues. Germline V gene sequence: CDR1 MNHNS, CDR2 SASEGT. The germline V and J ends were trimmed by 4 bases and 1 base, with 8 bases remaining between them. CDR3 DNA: TGTGCCAGCAGTGTAGAGGAGTCTGGGGCCAACGTCCTGACTTTC. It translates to CASSVEESGANVLTF.

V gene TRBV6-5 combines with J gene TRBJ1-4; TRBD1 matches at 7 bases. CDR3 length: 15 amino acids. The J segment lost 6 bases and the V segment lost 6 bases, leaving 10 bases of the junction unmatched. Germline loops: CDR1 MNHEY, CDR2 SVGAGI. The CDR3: CASRPGQVRHEKLFF. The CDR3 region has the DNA TGTGCCAGCAGACCAGGACAGGTCCGACATGAAAAACTGTTTTTT.

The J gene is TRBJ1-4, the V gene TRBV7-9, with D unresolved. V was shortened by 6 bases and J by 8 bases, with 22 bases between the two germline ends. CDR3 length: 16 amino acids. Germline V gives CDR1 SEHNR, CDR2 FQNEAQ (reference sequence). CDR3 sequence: CASSHLDTRSREKLFF. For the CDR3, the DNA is TGTGCCAGCAGTCACCTCGACACCCGTAGTCGAGAAAAACTGTTTTTT.

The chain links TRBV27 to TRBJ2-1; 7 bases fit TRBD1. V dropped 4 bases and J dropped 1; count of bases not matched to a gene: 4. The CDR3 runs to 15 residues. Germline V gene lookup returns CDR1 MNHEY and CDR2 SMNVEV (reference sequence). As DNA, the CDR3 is TGTGCCAGCAGTTCCGGACAGGTGTCCTACAATGAGCAGTTCTTC. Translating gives CASSSGQVSYNEQFF.

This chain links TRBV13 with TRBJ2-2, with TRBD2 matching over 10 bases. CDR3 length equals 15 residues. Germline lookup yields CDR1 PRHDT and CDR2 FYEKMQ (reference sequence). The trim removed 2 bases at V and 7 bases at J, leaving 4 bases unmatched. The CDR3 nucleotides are TGTGCCAGCAGCTTACAGCGGGAGGGATTCGGGGAGCTGTTTTTT. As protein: CASSLQREGFGELFF.

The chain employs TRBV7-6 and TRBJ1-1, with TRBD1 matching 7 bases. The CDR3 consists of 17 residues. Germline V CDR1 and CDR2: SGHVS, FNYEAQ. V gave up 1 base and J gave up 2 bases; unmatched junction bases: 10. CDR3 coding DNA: TGTGCCAGCAGCTTAGTTTTATCAAGGGGGCTAAACACTGAAGCTTTCTTT. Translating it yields CASSLVLSRGLNTEAFF.

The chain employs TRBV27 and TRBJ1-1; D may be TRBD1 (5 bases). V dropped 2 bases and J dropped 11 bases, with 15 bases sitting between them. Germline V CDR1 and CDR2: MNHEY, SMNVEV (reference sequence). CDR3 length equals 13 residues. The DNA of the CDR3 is TGTGCCAGCAGTTTACGGCAGGGTGGACGGGCTTTCTTT. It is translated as CASSLRQGGRAFF.

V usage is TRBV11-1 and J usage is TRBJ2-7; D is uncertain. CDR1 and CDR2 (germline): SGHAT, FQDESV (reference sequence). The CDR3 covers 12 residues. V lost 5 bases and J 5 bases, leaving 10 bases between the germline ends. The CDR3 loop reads CASSKNEDEQYF. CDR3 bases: TGTGCCAGCAGCAAAAACGAGGACGAGCAGTACTTC.

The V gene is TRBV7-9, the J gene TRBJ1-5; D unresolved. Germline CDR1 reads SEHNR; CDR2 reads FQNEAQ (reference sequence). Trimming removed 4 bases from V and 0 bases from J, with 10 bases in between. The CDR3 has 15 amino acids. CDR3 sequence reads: CASSSSLYSNQPQHF. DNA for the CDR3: TGTGCCAGCAGCTCCTCACTGTATAGCAATCAGCCCCAGCATTTT.

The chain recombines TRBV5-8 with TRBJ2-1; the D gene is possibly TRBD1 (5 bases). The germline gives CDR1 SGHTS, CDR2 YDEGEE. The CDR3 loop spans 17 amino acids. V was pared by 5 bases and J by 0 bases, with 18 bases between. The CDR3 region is CASRQPGAPSSYNEQFF. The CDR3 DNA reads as TGTGCCAGCAGACAGCCTGGGGCGCCGAGCTCCTACAATGAGCAGTTCTTC.

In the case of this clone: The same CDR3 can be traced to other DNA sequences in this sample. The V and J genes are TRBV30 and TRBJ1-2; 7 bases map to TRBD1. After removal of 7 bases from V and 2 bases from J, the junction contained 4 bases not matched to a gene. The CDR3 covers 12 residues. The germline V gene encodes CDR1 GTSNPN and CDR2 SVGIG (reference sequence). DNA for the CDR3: TGTGCCTTTCACAGGGGAAACTATGGCTACACCTTC. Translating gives CAFHRGNYGYTF.

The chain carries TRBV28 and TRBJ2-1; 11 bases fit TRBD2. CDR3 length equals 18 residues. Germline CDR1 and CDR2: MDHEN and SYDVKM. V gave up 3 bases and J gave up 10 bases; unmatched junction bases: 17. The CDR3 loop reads CASSFRPSLAGGIREQFF. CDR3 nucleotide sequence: TGTGCCAGCAGTTTTAGGCCGTCGCTAGCGGGAGGCATAAGGGAGCAGTTCTTC.